These 29 T cell receptor beta chains were all obtained from the same sample, sequenced in a study of blood T cell repertoires in COVID-19. Clones were sequenced by immunoSEQ multiplex PCR, and TCRdb holds only the in-frame ones, with some missing. The repertoire consists of approximately 380,000 clones, with 85% occurring once and the leading ten covering 3.5% to 4%. Material for sequencing was peripheral blood. Receptor source: a woman aged 18-29 years with acute or convalescent COVID-19.

Regarding this clone: The sample has other DNA sequences that encode this CDR3 too. The rearrangement joins TRBV27 to TRBJ1-1; no firm D call. V lost 1 base to trimming and J lost 1 base, with 4 bases between them. Germline assignment: CDR1 MNHEY and CDR2 SMNVEV (reference sequence). CDR3 size: 13 residues. This chain's CDR3 is CASSLYRNTEAFF. As DNA, the CDR3 is TGTGCCAGCAGTTTATACAGGAACACTGAAGCTTTCTTT.

This rearrangement joins TRBV29-1 to TRBJ2-7; 9 bases fit TRBD2. Unmatched junction bases numbered 8, after V lost 8 bases and J lost 3 bases. The germline CDR1 and CDR2 sequences are SQVTM and ANQGSEA. This CDR3 region has 13 residues. The CDR3 reads CSSTGTSNYEQYF. CDR3 in DNA: TGCAGCTCTACCGGGACTAGCAACTACGAGCAGTACTTC.

Of note for this clone: The sample holds other DNA sequences that translate to the same CDR3. This chain joins TRBV5-1 and TRBJ2-5; 9 bases agree with TRBD2. Germline V CDR1 and CDR2: SGHRS, YFSETQ. V shed 6 bases, J shed 3 bases, and the junction held 3 bases outside the gene matches. The CDR3 length is 13 residues. The CDR3 sequence: CASTLAGKETQYF. The CDR3 nucleotides read TGCGCCAGCACGCTAGCGGGAAAAGAGACCCAGTACTTC.

This clone was detected many times. J is TRBJ1-4 and V is TRBV6-6, with D unresolved. V lost 3 bases and J lost 8, with 10 bases in between. This CDR3 has 13 residues. Per the germline V gene, CDR1 is MNHNY and CDR2 is SVGAGI (reference sequence). This CDR3 reads CASSYSGHEKLFF. The CDR3 region has the DNA TGTGCCAGCAGTTATTCGGGTCACGAAAAACTGTTTTTT.

The chain carries TRBV10-3 and TRBJ2-3; TRBD1 is a possible D gene (6 bases). CDR3 size: 13 residues. Germline assignment: CDR1 ENHRY and CDR2 SYGVKD. Trimming removed 11 bases at V and 2 bases at J, with 14 bases between. The CDR3 nucleotides are TGTGCCGAGGTACAGGGATTCACAGATACGCAGTATTTT. It translates to CAEVQGFTDTQYF.

In this sample, this clone turned up once. V usage is TRBV7-8 and J usage is TRBJ1-3; possible D gene TRBD1, 5 bases. V lost 2 bases and J lost 5, with 10 bases in between. CDR1 SGHVS and CDR2 FQNEAQ come from the germline V gene. The CDR3 has 14 residues. CDR3 loop: CASSLWGVRNTIYF. The CDR3 DNA sequence: TGTGCCAGCAGCTTATGGGGGGTGAGAAACACCATATATTTT.

The chain employs TRBV28 and TRBJ2-7; perhaps TRBD2 as D (6 bases). Germline V CDR1 and CDR2: MDHEN, SYDVKM. Trimming stripped 1 base from V and 5 bases from J, with 15 bases between. This CDR3 comprises 15 residues. The CDR3 spells CASSLSLGGVDEQYF. The CDR3 DNA sequence: TGTGCCAGCAGTTTATCTCTCGGGGGTGTTGACGAGCAGTACTTC.

The chain links TRBV4-1 to TRBJ2-2; TRBD2 matches at 10 bases. Germline V gene lookup returns CDR1 MGHRA and CDR2 YSYEKL. CDR3 length equals 16 residues. With 4 bases clipped from V and 1 base from J, the junction kept 3 bases outside the gene matches. The chain's CDR3 is CASSLGLAVNTGELFF. CDR3 bases: TGCGCCAGCAGCCTCGGACTAGCGGTGAACACCGGGGAGCTGTTTTTT.

This rearrangement joins TRBV7-9 to TRBJ1-2, with no clear D. V dropped 4 bases and J dropped 6 bases, with 21 bases sitting between them. Germline V gene sequence: CDR1 SEHNR, CDR2 FQNEAQ (reference sequence). This CDR3 region has 16 residues. CDR3 sequence (DNA): TGTGCCAGCAGCTCCTCCGGGATGACTACGAGCGATGGCTACACCTTC. This encodes CASSSSGMTTSDGYTF.

This sequence joins TRBV2 and TRBJ1-2, with D perhaps TRBD1 (6 bases). This CDR3 spans 12 amino acids. V lost 5 bases, J lost 8 bases, and 12 bases lay in between. The germline gives CDR1 SNHLY, CDR2 FYNNEI. In DNA form, the CDR3 reads TGTGCCAGCAGTATGGACCAGGGGGGCTACACCTTC. Encoded protein: CASSMDQGGYTF.

The chain is built from TRBV5-6 and TRBJ1-2, with 8 bases aligning to TRBD1. CDR1 is SGHDT, CDR2 YYEEEE, per germline. J was trimmed by 5 bases and V by 6 bases; bases with no gene match: 9. The CDR3 covers 14 residues. CDR3 bases: TGTGCCAGCACCCCGACAGGGGTTAAGTATGGCTACACCTTC. Its translation: CASTPTGVKYGYTF.

The chain combines TRBV6-5 with TRBJ1-1, with a tentative D call TRBD1 (5 bases). V was pared by 8 bases and J by 5 bases, with 15 bases between. The CDR3 is 13 amino acids. Per germline, CDR1 MNHEY and CDR2 SVGAGI. CDR3 sequence: CASEGTGGTEAFF. CDR3 coding DNA: TGTGCCAGCGAGGGGACGGGAGGGACTGAAGCTTTCTTT.

This chain connects TRBV11-2 to TRBJ2-1; 11 bases line up with TRBD2. CDR1 is SGHAT, CDR2 FQNNGV, per germline. The J segment lost 14 bases and the V segment lost 8 bases, leaving 5 bases of the junction unmatched. The CDR3 covers 11 residues. CDR3 nucleotide sequence: TGTGCCAGCCGGGTGACTAGCGGGGAGTTCTTC. Translating it yields CASRVTSGEFF.

CDR3 residues: CASNQNVGEETQYF. For the CDR3, the DNA is TGCGCCAGCAACCAAAACGTGGGAGAAGAGACCCAGTACTTC. The chain recombines TRBV5-1 with TRBJ2-5; TRBD2 is a possible D gene (5 bases). Germline lookup yields CDR1 SGHRS and CDR2 YFSETQ. There are 14 residues in the CDR3. V gave up 6 bases and J gave up 3 bases, with 15 bases separating them.

The chain recombines TRBV5-1 with TRBJ2-7; TRBD1 aligns across 12 bases. The germline CDR1 and CDR2 sequences are SGHRS and YFSETQ. There are 14 residues in the CDR3. The junction had 4 bases not matched to a gene; V was cut back by 4 bases and J by 5 bases. CDR3 nucleotide sequence: TGCGCCAGCAGCGTTGGGACAGGGGGCGACGAGCAGTACTTC. Its protein product is CASSVGTGGDEQYF.

The chain recombines TRBV18 with TRBJ1-5; D is unclear. Germline lookup yields CDR1 KGHSH and CDR2 LQKENI. The CDR3 totals 16 residues. V was cut by 1 base and J by 2 bases, with 12 bases left in between. CDR3 amino acids: CASSPLPRGGNQPQHF. In DNA, the CDR3 is TGTGCCAGCTCACCACTCCCCCGGGGAGGCAATCAGCCCCAGCATTTT.

J is TRBJ1-5 and V is TRBV7-9, with 9 bases aligning to TRBD1. CDR1 is SEHNR and CDR2 is FQNEAQ in the germline V gene (reference sequence). V lost 4 bases and J lost 6; bases outside the gene matches: 7. CDR3 size: 15 residues. In DNA form, the CDR3 reads TGTGCCAGCAGCTCTGGGACAGGGATATTTCAGCCCCAGCATTTT. Translated, it gives CASSSGTGIFQPQHF.

This chain links TRBV6-2 or TRBV6-3 with TRBJ1-5, with D unresolved. The CDR3 sequence is 14 residues long. Germline loops: CDR1 MNHEY, CDR2 SVGEGT. The V gene lost 2 bases and the J gene lost 2 bases, with 7 bases spanning the gap. DNA for the CDR3: TGTGCCAGCAGTTACGGGCGCGGCAATCAGCCCCAGCATTTT. The encoded protein is CASSYGRGNQPQHF.

This clone is a singleton in its sample. The V gene is TRBV4-2, the J gene TRBJ2-3; D is uncertain. The CDR3 is 11 residues long. CDR1 and CDR2 (germline): LGHNA, YNFKEQ. V lost 10 bases and J lost 5, with 10 bases in between. For the CDR3, the DNA is TGTGCCACCCTGACTGGAGATACGCAGTATTTT. Protein product: CATLTGDTQYF.

This clone came up once. This rearrangement joins TRBV28 to TRBJ1-3; D gene uncertain. Germline loops: CDR1 MDHEN, CDR2 SYDVKM. The CDR3 is made up of 13 amino acids. Trimming removed 4 bases at V and 1 base at J, with 5 bases between. Here the CDR3 reads CASSSGSGNTIYF. The CDR3 DNA reads TGTGCCAGCAGTTCAGGTTCTGGAAACACCATATATTTT.

The chain is built from TRBV7-8 and TRBJ1-1; TRBD1 agrees at 12 bases. J lost 10 bases, V lost 5 bases, and 8 bases had no gene match. The CDR3 is made up of 14 amino acids. Germline CDR1 reads SGHVS; CDR2 reads FQNEAQ. CDR3 nucleotides: TGTGCCAGCAGCACGGGACAGGGGGCCATAGGAGCTTTCTTT. This translates into CASSTGQGAIGAFF.

This clone was recorded only once. V and J are TRBV27 and TRBJ2-7; possible D gene TRBD1, 6 bases. Trimming cost V 5 bases and J 6 bases, with 8 bases left between them. Germline loops: CDR1 MNHEY, CDR2 SMNVEV (reference sequence). The CDR3 is made up of 11 amino acids. In DNA, the CDR3 is TGTGCCAGCAGTACAGGGATCGAGCAGTACTTC. It codes for CASSTGIEQYF.

This clone was found many times. V gene TRBV11-2 combines with J gene TRBJ2-3; 8 positions agree with TRBD2. Unmatched junction bases numbered 16, after V lost 5 bases and J lost 3 bases. Germline CDR1 SGHAT, CDR2 FQNNGV. The CDR3 loop spans 18 amino acids. The CDR3 reads CASSPFLSLQRGTDTQYF. The CDR3 DNA is TGTGCCAGCAGCCCCTTCCTATCTTTACAGCGGGGGACAGATACGCAGTATTTT.

The V and J genes are TRBV15 and TRBJ1-2; 7 bases are shared with TRBD1. V gave up 2 bases and J gave up 2 bases; unmatched junction bases: 11. Looked up from germline, CDR1 is LNHNV and CDR2 is YYDKDF (reference sequence). This CDR3 is 17 amino acids long. The CDR3 is CATSRSTEVQGNYGYTF. The CDR3 coding sequence is TGTGCCACCAGCAGATCTACCGAGGTACAGGGGAACTATGGCTACACCTTC.

The V call is TRBV9, the J call TRBJ1-2, with a weak D call TRBD1 (6 bases). The germline V gene encodes CDR1 SGDLS and CDR2 YYNGEE. V shed 5 bases and J shed 4 bases, with 18 bases lying between them. This CDR3 region has 15 residues. The CDR3 spells CASRGSRGNGYGYTF. The CDR3 DNA is TGTGCCAGCAGGGGATCGAGGGGGAATGGCTATGGCTACACCTTC.

V usage is TRBV28 and J usage is TRBJ2-7; 9 bases map to TRBD1. The CDR3 length is 14 residues. Unmatched junction bases numbered 9, after V lost 5 bases and J lost 7 bases. CDR1 and CDR2 from the germline V gene are MDHEN and SYDVKM. CDR3 DNA: TGTGCCAGCAGTGACCCCGGGACAGGGCTTGAGCAGTACTTC. Its translation: CASSDPGTGLEQYF.

The chain employs TRBV2 and TRBJ2-3; 9 positions match TRBD2. This CDR3 contains 17 residues. Germline CDR1 is SNHLY and CDR2 is FYNNEI. Losses at the gene ends were 4 bases for V and 1 base for J; bases not matched to a gene: 9. In DNA form, the CDR3 reads TGTGCCAGCAGTGGCGCGGGAGGGCCGTCGGGCACAGATACGCAGTATTTT. Translating it yields CASSGAGGPSGTDTQYF.

The CDR3 sequence is CATSDWSGGSNEQFF. CDR3 bases: TGTGCCACCAGTGATTGGTCGGGGGGGAGCAATGAGCAGTTCTTC. V is TRBV24-1 and J is TRBJ2-1; 8 bases are a match to TRBD2. With 2 bases clipped from V and 6 bases from J, the junction kept 5 bases outside the gene matches. The CDR3 extends over 15 amino acids. Germline CDR1 reads KGHDR; CDR2 reads SFDVKD.

The gene calls are TRBV29-1 and TRBJ1-1; D is uncertain. This CDR3 region has 15 residues. CDR1 SQVTM and CDR2 ANQGSEA come from the germline V gene. The V gene lost 0 bases and the J gene lost 0 bases, with 11 bases spanning the gap. The CDR3 DNA sequence: TGCAGCGTTGAAGACTGGGCCCCTATGAACACTGAAGCTTTCTTT. This encodes CSVEDWAPMNTEAFF. Combining the CDR3 with reference TRBV29-1 and TRBJ1-1 gives the whole variable domain SAVISQKPSRDICQRGTSLTIQCQVDSQVTMMFWYRQQPGQSLTLIATANQGSEATYESGFVIDKFPISRPNLTFSTLTVSNMSPEDSSIYLCSVEDWAPMNTEAFFGQGTRLTVV.